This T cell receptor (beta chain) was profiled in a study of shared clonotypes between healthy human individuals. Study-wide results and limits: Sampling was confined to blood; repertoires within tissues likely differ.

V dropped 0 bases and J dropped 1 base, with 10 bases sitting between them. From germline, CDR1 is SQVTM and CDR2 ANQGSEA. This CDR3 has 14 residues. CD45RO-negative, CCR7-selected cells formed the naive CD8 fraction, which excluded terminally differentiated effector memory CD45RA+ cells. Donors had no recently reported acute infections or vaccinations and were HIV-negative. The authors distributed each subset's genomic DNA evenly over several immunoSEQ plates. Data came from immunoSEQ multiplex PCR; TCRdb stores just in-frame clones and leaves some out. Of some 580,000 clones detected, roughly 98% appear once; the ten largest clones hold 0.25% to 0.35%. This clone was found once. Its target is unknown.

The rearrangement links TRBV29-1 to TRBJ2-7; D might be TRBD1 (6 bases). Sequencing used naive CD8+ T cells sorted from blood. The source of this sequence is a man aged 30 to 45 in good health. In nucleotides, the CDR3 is TGCAGCGTTGAAGAGTGGACAGATTCCTACGAGCAGTACTTC. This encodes CSVEEWTDSYEQYF.